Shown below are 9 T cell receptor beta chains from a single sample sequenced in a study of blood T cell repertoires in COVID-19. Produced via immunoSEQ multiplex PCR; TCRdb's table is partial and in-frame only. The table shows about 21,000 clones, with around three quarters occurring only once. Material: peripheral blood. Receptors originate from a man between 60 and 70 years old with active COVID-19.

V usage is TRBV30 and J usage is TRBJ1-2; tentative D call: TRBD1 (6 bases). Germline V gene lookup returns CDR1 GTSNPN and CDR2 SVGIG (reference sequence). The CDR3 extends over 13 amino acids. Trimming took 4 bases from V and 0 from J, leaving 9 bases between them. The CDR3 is CAWMGAPNYGYTF. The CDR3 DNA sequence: TGTGCCTGGATGGGGGCTCCTAACTATGGCTACACCTTC.

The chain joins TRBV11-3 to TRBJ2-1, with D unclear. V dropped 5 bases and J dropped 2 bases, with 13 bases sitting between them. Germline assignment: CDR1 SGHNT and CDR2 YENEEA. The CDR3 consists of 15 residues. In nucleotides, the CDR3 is TGTGCCAGCAGCCCGCGACTTACCGCCTACAATGAGCAGTTCTTC. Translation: CASSPRLTAYNEQFF.

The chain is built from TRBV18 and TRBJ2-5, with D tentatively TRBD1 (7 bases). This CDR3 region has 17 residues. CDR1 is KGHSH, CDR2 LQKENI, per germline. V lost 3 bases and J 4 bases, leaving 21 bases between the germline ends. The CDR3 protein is CASSPPSGGRVGETQYF. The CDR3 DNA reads TGTGCCAGCTCACCTCCGTCAGGGGGGAGAGTTGGAGAGACCCAGTACTTC.

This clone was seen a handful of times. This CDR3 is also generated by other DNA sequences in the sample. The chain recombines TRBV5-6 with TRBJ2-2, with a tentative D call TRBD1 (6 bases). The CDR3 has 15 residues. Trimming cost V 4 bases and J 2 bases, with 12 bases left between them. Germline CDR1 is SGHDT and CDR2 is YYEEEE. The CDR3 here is CASSLGGTNTGELFF. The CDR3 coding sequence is TGTGCCAGCAGCCTTGGGGGCACTAACACCGGGGAGCTGTTTTTT. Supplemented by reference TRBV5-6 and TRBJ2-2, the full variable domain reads DAGVTQSPTHLIKTRGQQVTLRCSPKSGHDTVSWYQQALGQGPQFIFQYYEEEERQRGNFPDRFSGHQFPNYSSELNVNALLLGDSALYLCASSLGGTNTGELFFGEGSRLTVL.

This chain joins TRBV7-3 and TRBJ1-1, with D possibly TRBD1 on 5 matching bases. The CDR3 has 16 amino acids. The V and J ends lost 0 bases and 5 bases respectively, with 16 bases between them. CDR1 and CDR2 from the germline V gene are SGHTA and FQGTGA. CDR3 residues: CASSLTGGLLGTEAFF. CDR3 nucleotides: TGTGCCAGCAGCTTAACTGGGGGGTTGTTGGGTACTGAAGCTTTCTTT.

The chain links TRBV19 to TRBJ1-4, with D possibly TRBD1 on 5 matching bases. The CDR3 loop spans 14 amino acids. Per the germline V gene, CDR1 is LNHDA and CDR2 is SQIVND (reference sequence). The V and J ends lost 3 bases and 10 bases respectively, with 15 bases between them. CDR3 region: CASSIGGDRGKLFF. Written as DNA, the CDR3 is TGTGCCAGTAGTATCGGGGGGGATAGAGGAAAACTGTTTTTT.

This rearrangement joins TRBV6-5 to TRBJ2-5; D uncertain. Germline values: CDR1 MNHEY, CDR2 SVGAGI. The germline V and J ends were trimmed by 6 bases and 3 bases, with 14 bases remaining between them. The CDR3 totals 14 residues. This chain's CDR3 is CASRPRVAEETQYF. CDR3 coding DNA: TGTGCCAGCAGGCCTCGGGTGGCTGAAGAGACCCAGTACTTC.

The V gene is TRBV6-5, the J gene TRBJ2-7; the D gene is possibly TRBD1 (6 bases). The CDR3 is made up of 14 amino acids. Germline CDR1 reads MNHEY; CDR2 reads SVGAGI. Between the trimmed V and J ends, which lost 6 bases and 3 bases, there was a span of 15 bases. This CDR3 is CASRPTTGRYEQYF. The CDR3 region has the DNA TGTGCCAGCAGGCCTACCACAGGGCGCTACGAGCAGTACTTC.

As DNA, the CDR3 is TGTGCCAGCAGTGAAGCGGGGGGGGAAAATTCACCCCTCCACTTT. Protein product: CASSEAGGENSPLHF. This chain connects TRBV25-1 to TRBJ1-6; D is perhaps TRBD1 (5 bases). The V gene lost 2 bases and the J gene lost 7 bases, with 12 bases spanning the gap. The CDR3 sequence is 15 residues long. CDR1 is MGHDK and CDR2 is SYGVNS in the germline V gene.